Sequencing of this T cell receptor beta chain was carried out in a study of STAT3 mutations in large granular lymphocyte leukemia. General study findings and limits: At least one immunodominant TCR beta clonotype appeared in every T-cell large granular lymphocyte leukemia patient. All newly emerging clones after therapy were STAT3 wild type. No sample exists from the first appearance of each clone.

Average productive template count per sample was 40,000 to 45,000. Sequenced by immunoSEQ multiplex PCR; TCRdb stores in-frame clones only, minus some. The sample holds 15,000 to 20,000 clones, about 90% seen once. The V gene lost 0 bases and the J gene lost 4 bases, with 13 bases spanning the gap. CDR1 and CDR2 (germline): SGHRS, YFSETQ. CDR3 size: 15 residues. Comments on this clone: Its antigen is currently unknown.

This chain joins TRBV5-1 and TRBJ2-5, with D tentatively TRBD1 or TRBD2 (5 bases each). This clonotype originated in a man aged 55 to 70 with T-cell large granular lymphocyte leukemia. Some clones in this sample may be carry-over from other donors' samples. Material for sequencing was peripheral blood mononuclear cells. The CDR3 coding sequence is TGCGCCAGCAGCTTGGACGGGACGGGCGGAGAGACCCAGTACTTC. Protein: CASSLDGTGGETQYF.